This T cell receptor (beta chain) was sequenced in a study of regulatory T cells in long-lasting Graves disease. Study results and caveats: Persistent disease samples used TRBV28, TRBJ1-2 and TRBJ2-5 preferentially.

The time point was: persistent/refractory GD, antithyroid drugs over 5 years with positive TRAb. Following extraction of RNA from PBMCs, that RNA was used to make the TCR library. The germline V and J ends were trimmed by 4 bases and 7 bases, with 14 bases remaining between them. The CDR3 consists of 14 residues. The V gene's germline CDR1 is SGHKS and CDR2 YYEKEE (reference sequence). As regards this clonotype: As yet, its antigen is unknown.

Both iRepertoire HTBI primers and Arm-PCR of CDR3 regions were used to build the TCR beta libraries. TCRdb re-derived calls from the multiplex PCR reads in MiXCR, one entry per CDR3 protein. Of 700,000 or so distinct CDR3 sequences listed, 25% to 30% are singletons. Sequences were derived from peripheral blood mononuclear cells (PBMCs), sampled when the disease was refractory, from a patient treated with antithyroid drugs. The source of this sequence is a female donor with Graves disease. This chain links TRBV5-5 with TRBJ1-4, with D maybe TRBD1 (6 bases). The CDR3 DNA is TGTGCCAGCAGCCCGGAGGGGGGGAGTGAAAAACTGTTTTTT. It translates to CASSPEGGSEKLFF.